A selection of T cell receptor beta chains follows, all from one sample in a study of blood T cells in healthy people across ages. One entry per CDR3 protein, called by TCRdb with MiXCR from the 5' RACE reads. The table lists roughly 1,000,000 distinct CDR3 sequences, 20% to 25% of them singletons. In addition, the sample was reused for a study of T cells of mothers and their children.

Sequencing was done on a sample of blood. The receptors were gathered from a girl aged 2-10 years in good health. CDR3s include the opening cysteine and the closing phenylalanine or tryptophan. Each record gives: J gene, V gene, D gene, clone size, CDR3 protein, CDR3 DNA. The D gene is left open where the match is weak. Clone size is shown for a subset of rows, as once, few, many or a class of expanded clone.

TRBJ2-7	TRBV15	-	-	CATSRDLFEQYF	TGTGCCACCAGCAGAGATCTTTTCGAGCAGTACTTC
TRBJ2-5	TRBV18	TRBD1	-	CASSPNPTGGITQYF	TGTGCCAGCTCACCTAACCCGACAGGGGGCATAACCCAGTACTTC
TRBJ1-2	TRBV6-5	-	few	CASSTIEGNGYTF	TGTGCCAGCAGTACGATTGAGGGGAATGGCTACACCTTC
TRBJ2-7	TRBV6-6	TRBD1	-	CASSYPTGLEQYF	TGTGCCAGCAGTTACCCGACAGGGCTCGAGCAGTACTTC
TRBJ1-3	TRBV12-3/TRBV12-4	-	-	CASRAPSGNTIYF	TGTGCCAGCAGGGCACCGTCTGGAAACACCATATATTTT
TRBJ1-1	TRBV29-1	TRBD1	few	CSVGGTGPYTEAFF	TGCAGCGTTGGGGGGACAGGGCCTTACACTGAAGCTTTCTTT
TRBJ1-5	TRBV7-2	-	few	CASSLSGQANQPQHF	TGTGCCAGCAGCTTATCCGGGCAGGCCAATCAGCCCCAGCATTTT
TRBJ2-1	TRBV7-8	-	-	CASSITRPPGPNEQFF	TGTGCCAGCAGCATAACGCGGCCACCGGGTCCCAATGAGCAGTTCTTC
TRBJ1-2	TRBV7-2	-	-	CASSFVETGGYTF	TGTGCCAGCAGCTTCGTGGAAACGGGGGGCTACACCTTC
TRBJ2-5	TRBV20-1	TRBD1	-	CSAMWTGRETQYF	TGCAGTGCTATGTGGACAGGGAGGGAGACCCAGTACTTC
TRBJ2-1	TRBV6-1	-	-	CASKGLGANSYNEQFF	TGTGCCAGCAAGGGGCTTGGAGCAAACTCCTACAATGAGCAGTTCTTC
TRBJ2-3	TRBV15	-	few	CATSRESTDTQYF	TGTGCCACCAGCAGAGAGTCCACAGATACGCAGTATTTT
TRBJ2-7	TRBV7-2	-	few	CASSLFSTGSSYEQYF	TGTGCCAGCAGCTTATTCTCTACAGGGAGCTCCTACGAGCAGTACTTC
TRBJ2-4	TRBV11-2	-	-	CASALGEANIQYF	TGTGCCAGCGCTCTGGGTGAAGCAAACATTCAGTACTTC
TRBJ1-2	TRBV20-1	-	few	CSAEPGNYGYTF	TGCAGTGCTGAGCCCGGGAACTATGGCTACACCTTC
TRBJ1-1	TRBV9	-	-	CASSVESKVRRFEAFF	TGTGCCAGCAGCGTAGAGTCTAAGGTGCGGCGCTTTGAAGCTTTCTTT
TRBJ1-1	TRBV7-2	-	-	CASSPGYRRSLNTEAFF	TGTGCCAGCAGCCCCGGATACAGGAGGTCGCTGAATACTGAAGCTTTCTTT
TRBJ1-1	TRBV11-2	-	few	CASNVGRTEAFF	TGTGCCAGCAACGTAGGGAGAACTGAAGCTTTCTTT
TRBJ1-4	TRBV28	-	many	CASSLGVAEKLFF	TGTGCCAGCAGTTTAGGAGTAGCGGAAAAACTGTTTTTT
TRBJ2-3	TRBV9	-	many	CASRSGTTDTQYF	TGTGCCAGCAGATCCGGGACCACAGATACGCAGTATTTT
TRBJ1-1	TRBV6-5	-	-	CASRAGDTEAFF	TGTGCCAGCAGGGCCGGGGACACTGAAGCTTTCTTT